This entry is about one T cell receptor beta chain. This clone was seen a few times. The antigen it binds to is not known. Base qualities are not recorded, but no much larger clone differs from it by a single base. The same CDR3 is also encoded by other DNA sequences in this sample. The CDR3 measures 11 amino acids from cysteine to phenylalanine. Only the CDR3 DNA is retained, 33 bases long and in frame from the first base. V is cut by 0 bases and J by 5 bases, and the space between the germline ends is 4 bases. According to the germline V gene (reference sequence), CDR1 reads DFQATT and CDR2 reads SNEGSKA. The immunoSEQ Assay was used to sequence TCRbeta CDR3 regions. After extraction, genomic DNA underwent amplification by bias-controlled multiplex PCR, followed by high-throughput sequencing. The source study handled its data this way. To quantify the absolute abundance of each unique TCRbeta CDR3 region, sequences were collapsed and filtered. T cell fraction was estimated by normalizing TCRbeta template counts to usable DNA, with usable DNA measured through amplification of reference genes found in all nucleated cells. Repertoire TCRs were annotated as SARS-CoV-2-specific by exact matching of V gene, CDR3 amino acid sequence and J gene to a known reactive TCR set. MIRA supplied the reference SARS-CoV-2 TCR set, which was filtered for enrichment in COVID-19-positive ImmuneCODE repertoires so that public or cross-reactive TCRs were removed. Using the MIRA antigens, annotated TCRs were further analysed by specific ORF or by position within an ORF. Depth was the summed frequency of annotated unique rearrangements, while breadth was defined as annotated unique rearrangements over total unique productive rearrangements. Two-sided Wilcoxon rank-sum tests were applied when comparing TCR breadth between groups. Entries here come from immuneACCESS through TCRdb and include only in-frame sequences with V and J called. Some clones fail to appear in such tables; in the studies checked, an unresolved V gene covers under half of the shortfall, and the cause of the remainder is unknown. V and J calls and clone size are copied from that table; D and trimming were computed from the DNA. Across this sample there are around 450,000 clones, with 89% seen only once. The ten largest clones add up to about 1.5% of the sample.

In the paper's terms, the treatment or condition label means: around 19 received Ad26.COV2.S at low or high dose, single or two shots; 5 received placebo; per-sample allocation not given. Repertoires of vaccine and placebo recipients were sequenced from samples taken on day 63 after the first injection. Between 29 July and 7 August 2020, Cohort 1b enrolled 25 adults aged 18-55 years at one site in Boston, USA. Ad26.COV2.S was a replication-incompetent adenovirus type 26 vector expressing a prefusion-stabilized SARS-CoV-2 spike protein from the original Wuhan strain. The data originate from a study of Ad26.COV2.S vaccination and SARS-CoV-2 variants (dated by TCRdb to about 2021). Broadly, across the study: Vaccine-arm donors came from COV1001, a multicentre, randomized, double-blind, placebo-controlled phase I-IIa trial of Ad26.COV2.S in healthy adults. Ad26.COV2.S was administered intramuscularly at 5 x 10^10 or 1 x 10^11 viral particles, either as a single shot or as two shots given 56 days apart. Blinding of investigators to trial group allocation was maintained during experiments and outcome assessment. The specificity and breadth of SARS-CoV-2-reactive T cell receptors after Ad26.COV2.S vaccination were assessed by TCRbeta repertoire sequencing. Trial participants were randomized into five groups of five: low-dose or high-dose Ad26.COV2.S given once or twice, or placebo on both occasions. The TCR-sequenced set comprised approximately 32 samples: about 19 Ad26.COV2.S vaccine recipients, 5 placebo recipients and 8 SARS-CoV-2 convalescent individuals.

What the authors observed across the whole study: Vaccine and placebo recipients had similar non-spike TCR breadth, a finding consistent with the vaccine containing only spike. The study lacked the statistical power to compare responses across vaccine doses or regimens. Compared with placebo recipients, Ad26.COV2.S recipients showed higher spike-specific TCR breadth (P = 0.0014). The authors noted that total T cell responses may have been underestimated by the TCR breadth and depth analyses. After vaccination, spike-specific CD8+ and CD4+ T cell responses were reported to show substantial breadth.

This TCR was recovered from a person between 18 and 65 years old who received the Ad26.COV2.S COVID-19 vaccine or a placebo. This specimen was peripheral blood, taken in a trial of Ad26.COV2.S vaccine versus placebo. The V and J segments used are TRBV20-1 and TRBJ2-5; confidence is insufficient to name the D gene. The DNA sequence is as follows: TGCAGTGCTAGAGATCGGGAGACCCAGTACTTC. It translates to CSARDRETQYF.